A selection of T cell receptor beta chains follows, all from one sample in a study of blood T cell repertoires in COVID-19. Sequencing used immunoSEQ multiplex PCR; TCRdb keeps in-frame clones, though not all of them. The profile shows about 190,000 clones, about 81% of them singletons. Sequenced: peripheral blood. These TCRs come from a woman aged 55-75 years with COVID-19, enrolled during active disease. The CDR3 runs from the conserved cysteine through the conserved F or W. The order of the fields is J gene, clone size, V gene, D gene, CDR3 DNA, CDR3 protein. D genes are given only for firm matches. Rows give clone size only sometimes, using once, few, many, or a class for an expanded clone.

J: TRBJ2-3
size: .
V: TRBV19
D: TRBD1
DNA: TGTGCCAGTATTCCAGGACAGGGGGAAGATACGCAGTATTTT
CDR3: CASIPGQGEDTQYF

J: TRBJ1-6
size: .
V: TRBV28
D: .
DNA: TGTGCCAGCAGTTTACAGGGGAATGGTTCACCCCTCCACTTT
CDR3: CASSLQGNGSPLHF

J: TRBJ2-6
size: once
V: TRBV5-4
D: TRBD2
DNA: TGTGCCAGCTCTCCCGGCGGAGCGGGAGGCTCTGGGGCCAACGTCCTGACTTTC
CDR3: CASSPGGAGGSGANVLTF

J: TRBJ1-1
size: .
V: TRBV12-5
D: .
DNA: TGTGCTAGTGCCAAACTACCCGGGGGAGGGGATACTGAAGCTTTCTTT
CDR3: CASAKLPGGGDTEAFF

J: TRBJ2-5
size: .
V: TRBV30
D: TRBD2
DNA: TGTGCCTGGACCCGAGCGGGAGCGGTAGCAGAGACCCAGTACTTC
CDR3: CAWTRAGAVAETQYF

J: TRBJ2-7
size: once
V: TRBV6-6
D: TRBD1
DNA: TGTGCCAGCAGTTACTACGGGGACAGGGAGCAGTACTTC
CDR3: CASSYYGDREQYF

J: TRBJ1-5
size: .
V: TRBV19
D: .
DNA: TGTGCCAGTAGCGGACAGACCTCTGGCAATCAGCCCCAGCATTTT
CDR3: CASSGQTSGNQPQHF

J: TRBJ2-1
size: .
V: TRBV4-3
D: TRBD2
DNA: TGCGCCAGCAGCCAAACCACTAGGGGACTAGGAGACAATGAGCAGTTCTTC
CDR3: CASSQTTRGLGDNEQFF

J: TRBJ1-5
size: .
V: TRBV19
D: TRBD1
DNA: TGTGCCAGTAGTATGTTGACAGGGGTAAGGGATCAGCCCCAGCATTTT
CDR3: CASSMLTGVRDQPQHF

J: TRBJ1-3
size: .
V: TRBV29-1
D: .
DNA: TGCAGCCCTCGTTCCGGGGTGGGAAACACCATATATTTT
CDR3: CSPRSGVGNTIYF

J: TRBJ1-2
size: few
V: TRBV7-8
D: TRBD1
DNA: TGTGCCAGCAGCCTGGGACAGGGGAGCTATGGCTACACCTTC
CDR3: CASSLGQGSYGYTF

J: TRBJ2-1
size: .
V: TRBV7-9
D: TRBD2
DNA: TGTGCCAGCAGCCTCGGGACTAGCGGGAGGAATGAGCAGTTCTTC
CDR3: CASSLGTSGRNEQFF

J: TRBJ2-5
size: .
V: TRBV10-3
D: TRBD1
DNA: TGTGCCATCAGCAATGGAGGGACAGGGGGCCATATGACCCAGTACTTC
CDR3: CAISNGGTGGHMTQYF

J: TRBJ2-2
size: .
V: TRBV5-1
D: .
DNA: TGCGCCAGCAGCCTCGCCGGGGAGCTGTTTTTT
CDR3: CASSLAGELFF

J: TRBJ1-3
size: .
V: TRBV14
D: .
DNA: TGTGCCAGCAGCCTCAACGTGGGCACTGGAAACACCATATATTTT
CDR3: CASSLNVGTGNTIYF

J: TRBJ2-6
size: .
V: TRBV9
D: .
DNA: TGTGCCAGCAGCGCCAGAAAGGAGGGGTTCAAATCAGGGGCCAACGTCCTGACTTTC
CDR3: CASSARKEGFKSGANVLTF

J: TRBJ2-1
size: .
V: TRBV12-3/TRBV12-4
D: TRBD1
DNA: TGTGCCAGCCCTGGGACAGGTTACAATGAGCAGTTCTTC
CDR3: CASPGTGYNEQFF

J: TRBJ2-1
size: few
V: TRBV12-3/TRBV12-4
D: .
DNA: TGTGCCAGCAGTTTAATAGCAAGAGAGCAGTTCTTC
CDR3: CASSLIAREQFF

J: TRBJ2-5
size: .
V: TRBV5-1
D: TRBD1
DNA: TGCGCCAGCAGCTGGACAGGTTGGGAAGAGACCCAGTACTTC
CDR3: CASSWTGWEETQYF

J: TRBJ2-3
size: .
V: TRBV7-2
D: TRBD1
DNA: TGTGCCAGCAGCTTAGTCGGGACAGGGGCGAGCACAGATACGCAGTATTTT
CDR3: CASSLVGTGASTDTQYF

J: TRBJ1-3
size: .
V: TRBV5-1
D: TRBD1
DNA: TGCGCCAGCAGCCCCGGACAGGGTTTAGGCACCATATATTTT
CDR3: CASSPGQGLGTIYF

J: TRBJ2-5
size: few
V: TRBV7-2
D: .
DNA: TGTGCCAGCAGCTTAAGCGGCCTAGCCCAAGAGACCCAGTACTTC
CDR3: CASSLSGLAQETQYF

J: TRBJ1-5
size: once
V: TRBV5-1
D: TRBD1
DNA: TGCGCCAGAGAACGACAGGGCCCAGCCGACAATCAGCCCCAGCATTTT
CDR3: CARERQGPADNQPQHF

J: TRBJ1-4
size: once
V: TRBV27
D: .
DNA: TGTGCCAGCAGTTCGTCCTTCGACAGGTCTGAAAAACTGTTTTTT
CDR3: CASSSSFDRSEKLFF

J: TRBJ2-7
size: .
V: TRBV21-1
D: .
DNA: TGTGCCAGCAGCAAAGCTTGGCGGGAGGGTTCCTACGAGCAGTACTTC
CDR3: CASSKAWREGSYEQYF

J: TRBJ2-5
size: .
V: TRBV5-1
D: TRBD2
DNA: TGCGCCAGCAGCGGGCGCGGGAGCGGGAGAAGGGGAAAGGAGACCCAGTACTTC
CDR3: CASSGRGSGRRGKETQYF

J: TRBJ1-4
size: .
V: TRBV25-1
D: TRBD1
DNA: TGTGCCAGCGGTTACAGGGGAGTGGGGAAACTGTTTTTT
CDR3: CASGYRGVGKLFF

J: TRBJ2-2
size: once
V: TRBV6-5
D: .
DNA: TGTGCCTACCGTTTTGGCCGGGGCACCGGGGAGCTGTTTTTT
CDR3: CAYRFGRGTGELFF

J: TRBJ1-3
size: .
V: TRBV5-1
D: .
DNA: TGCGCCAGCAGCCCGGTGGGGTGGGAGTCTGGAAACACCATATATTTT
CDR3: CASSPVGWESGNTIYF

J: TRBJ1-1
size: .
V: TRBV18
D: TRBD1
DNA: TGTGCCAGCTCACAATCGGGGACAGGGGACACTGAAGCTTTCTTT
CDR3: CASSQSGTGDTEAFF

J: TRBJ2-1
size: .
V: TRBV3-1/TRBV3-2
D: TRBD2
DNA: TGTGCCAGCAGCCAGGGCGGGAGGGCCATCGATGAGCAGTTCTTC
CDR3: CASSQGGRAIDEQFF

J: TRBJ1-6
size: .
V: TRBV19
D: TRBD1
DNA: TGTGCCAGTAGTATTTACAGGGGTGATTCACCCCTCCACTTT
CDR3: CASSIYRGDSPLHF

J: TRBJ1-3
size: .
V: TRBV21-1
D: .
DNA: TGTGCCAGCCGCAAGGGAGTAGGGATTGCTGGAAACACCATATATTTT
CDR3: CASRKGVGIAGNTIYF

J: TRBJ2-3
size: .
V: TRBV19
D: TRBD2
DNA: TGTGCCAGTAGAGGGACAGGGGGGACTAGCGGGGCCACAGATACGCAGTATTTT
CDR3: CASRGTGGTSGATDTQYF

J: TRBJ1-5
size: .
V: TRBV28
D: .
DNA: TGTGCCAGCTTGGTGGGGGGGCCTAGCAATCAGCCCCAGCATTTT
CDR3: CASLVGGPSNQPQHF

J: TRBJ1-5
size: .
V: TRBV12-5
D: TRBD1
DNA: TGTGCTAGTGGACACTATAACCTGGGACAGTTCAATCAGCCCCAGCATTTT
CDR3: CASGHYNLGQFNQPQHF

J: TRBJ1-3
size: .
V: TRBV3-1/TRBV3-2
D: .
DNA: TGTGCCAGCAGCCAAGGGTCAGGAGGAAACACCATATATTTT
CDR3: CASSQGSGGNTIYF

J: TRBJ1-2
size: .
V: TRBV7-9
D: .
DNA: TGTGCCAGCAGCTTAGGTGTTAAAGAGGACTATGGCTACACCTTC
CDR3: CASSLGVKEDYGYTF

J: TRBJ2-1
size: once
V: TRBV10-3
D: TRBD1
DNA: TGTGCCACCCAGGACAGGGTAGGGACGACTGGGAATGAGCAGTTCTTC
CDR3: CATQDRVGTTGNEQFF